These T cell receptor beta chains were read from a single sample in a study of beta chain features in type 1 diabetes. Sequencing used immunoSEQ multiplex PCR; TCRdb keeps in-frame clones, though not all of them. The sample has 550,000 to 850,000 clones; around an eighth are singletons. The sample was naive CD4+ T cells from blood. These receptors came from a man between 18 and 35 years old with type 1 diabetes. Each CDR3 is given with its conserved first and last residue. Each record gives: clone size, D gene, V gene, J gene, CDR3 DNA, CDR3 protein. D genes are given only for firm matches. Only some rows state a clone size, as once, few, many or a class for expanded clones.

NA	NA	TRBV6-1	TRBJ2-7	TGTGCCAGCACCCGAGGGGGATACGAGCAGTACTTC	CASTRGGYEQYF
NA	TRBD2	TRBV19	TRBJ2-1	TGTGCCAGTAGTATCAGGTTAGCGGGGACCCTTCGGAATGAGCAGTTCTTC	CASSIRLAGTLRNEQFF
NA	NA	TRBV25-1	TRBJ1-1	TGTGCCAGCAGTGAGTCTACTGAAGCTTTCTTT	CASSESTEAFF
NA	NA	TRBV6-5	TRBJ1-1	TGTGCCAGCAGTATCCAGGCCCCGAACACTGAAGCTTTCTTT	CASSIQAPNTEAFF
few	NA	TRBV18	TRBJ2-3	TGTGCCAGCTCACCCCAGGGAGCCGATACGCAGTATTTT	CASSPQGADTQYF
NA	NA	TRBV5-1	TRBJ2-2	TGCGCCAGCAGCTTAACGGGGGCGGACACCGGGGAGCTGTTTTTT	CASSLTGADTGELFF
few	NA	TRBV29-1	TRBJ1-1	TGCAGCGTTGATCAGGGTGGCACTGAAGCTTTCTTT	CSVDQGGTEAFF
NA	NA	TRBV18	TRBJ2-1	TGTGCCAGCTCACCATCAGGCTTTATCGAGGAGCAGTTCTTC	CASSPSGFIEEQFF
NA	TRBD1	TRBV29-1	TRBJ1-2	TGCAGCGTTGGGGGACAGGGTGATGGCTACACCTTC	CSVGGQGDGYTF
NA	TRBD1	TRBV29-1	TRBJ2-7	TGCACCCCTCGGGGGGACAGGGGACCTAATTACGAGCAGTACTTC	CTPRGDRGPNYEQYF
NA	NA	TRBV30	TRBJ1-1	TGTGCCTGGATCTCAGGTGGAGCTTTCTTT	CAWISGGAFF
NA	NA	TRBV6-5	TRBJ2-1	TGTGCCATTCGCCTTGCGGGGCGCGATGAGCAGTTCTTC	CAIRLAGRDEQFF
NA	TRBD1	TRBV19	TRBJ2-7	TGTGCCAGTAGTACCTCGGACAGGGGAACCTACGAGCAGTACTTC	CASSTSDRGTYEQYF
few	NA	TRBV7-3	TRBJ2-3	TGTGCCAGCAGCTTCAAGACACTTGGGGCAGATACGCAGTATTTT	CASSFKTLGADTQYF
few	NA	TRBV27	TRBJ1-2	TGTGCCAGCAGTTCCTCAGGGCCTGGCTATGGCTACACCTTC	CASSSSGPGYGYTF
NA	NA	TRBV4-1	TRBJ2-1	TGCGCCAGCAGCCAAGTGGGGCAGGCTAATGAGCAGTTCTTC	CASSQVGQANEQFF
NA	TRBD1	TRBV29-1	TRBJ1-2	TGCAGCGTTGCCCCGACAGGGAACTATGGCTACACCTTC	CSVAPTGNYGYTF
few	TRBD1	TRBV13	TRBJ1-1	TGTGCCAGCAGCTTCCTCGACAGGGGGAACACTGAAGCTTTCTTT	CASSFLDRGNTEAFF
NA	NA	TRBV10-3	TRBJ2-7	TGTGCCATTTGGGGTGGAGGAACCGACTACGAGCAGTACTTC	CAIWGGGTDYEQYF
few	NA	TRBV11-2	TRBJ2-2	TGTGCCAGCAGCTTAATGCACAAGAGGGCTCTTAAGCACCGGGAGCTGTTTTTT	CASSLMHKRALKHRELFF
few	NA	TRBV27	TRBJ2-5	TGTGCCAGCAGTTTGCGGTCGGGGGCGCCGTGGACCCAGTACTTC	CASSLRSGAPWTQYF
NA	TRBD1	TRBV5-4	TRBJ2-1	TGTGCCAGCAGCTCGTCAGGGGGTAGATCCTACAATGAGCAGTTCTTC	CASSSSGGRSYNEQFF